Listed below are T cell receptor beta chains from one sample, sequenced in a study of blood T cell repertoires in COVID-19. Clones were sequenced by immunoSEQ multiplex PCR, and TCRdb holds only the in-frame ones, with some missing. Of hundreds of thousands of clones listed, 89% are singletons. Sequencing input: PBMCs or T cells enriched from blood (not recorded which). These receptors were obtained from a woman aged 40 to 50 who had recovered from COVID-19. CDR3s include the opening cysteine and the closing phenylalanine or tryptophan. The D gene is left open where the match is weak. The listing skips clone size in some rows; elsewhere it reads once, few, many or a size class.

V	J	size	D	CDR3	DNA
TRBV30	TRBJ2-7	NA	TRBD2	CAWSSQRELWEQYF	TGTGCCTGGAGTTCACAGCGGGAGCTGTGGGAGCAGTACTTC
TRBV4-3	TRBJ2-7	NA	NA	CASSHSSGSSYEQYF	TGCGCCAGCAGCCATTCGTCCGGGTCCTCCTACGAGCAGTACTTC
TRBV11-1	TRBJ2-7	NA	NA	CASSLAQGRTFEQYF	TGTGCCAGCAGCTTAGCACAGGGAAGGACGTTCGAGCAGTACTTC
TRBV15	TRBJ1-5	NA	NA	CATSRLSNQPQHF	TGTGCCACCAGCAGACTTAGCAATCAGCCCCAGCATTTT
TRBV28	TRBJ1-6	once	TRBD1	CASSLSGTGGNSPLHF	TGTGCCAGCAGTTTGTCCGGGACAGGAGGAAATTCACCCCTCCACTTT
TRBV7-2	TRBJ2-7	NA	NA	CASSLTAGYYEQYF	TGTGCCAGCAGCTTGACGGCGGGGTACTACGAGCAGTACTTC
TRBV6-4	TRBJ2-3	NA	NA	CASSESGQSTDTQYF	TGTGCCAGCAGTGAAAGCGGGCAAAGCACAGATACGCAGTATTTT
TRBV6-5	TRBJ2-1	NA	NA	CASSYGGEQFF	TGTGCCAGCAGTTACGGAGGTGAGCAGTTCTTC
TRBV9	TRBJ2-2	NA	NA	CASSAGLGWQPNTGELFF	TGTGCCAGCAGCGCAGGACTCGGCTGGCAGCCGAACACCGGGGAGCTGTTTTTT
TRBV2	TRBJ2-7	NA	TRBD2	CASMGRVGYEQYF	TGTGCCAGCATGGGGAGGGTCGGCTACGAGCAGTACTTC
TRBV19	TRBJ1-2	NA	TRBD1	CASSIGTGTGDYGYTF	TGTGCCAGTAGTATCGGGACCGGGACAGGGGACTATGGCTACACCTTC
TRBV28	TRBJ1-4	NA	TRBD1	CASSSSGTGGGEKLFF	TGTGCCAGCAGTTCTTCCGGGACAGGGGGAGGGGAAAAACTGTTTTTT
TRBV7-3	TRBJ1-1	once	NA	CASSLGEATEAFF	TGTGCCAGCAGCTTAGGGGAGGCCACTGAAGCTTTCTTT
TRBV29-1	TRBJ2-5	NA	NA	CSVDRAGGGETQYF	TGCAGCGTTGATAGGGCAGGGGGAGGAGAGACCCAGTACTTC
TRBV9	TRBJ2-3	once	TRBD2	CASSPSQSLAGTDTQYF	TGTGCCAGCAGCCCCTCCCAATCCCTAGCGGGCACAGATACGCAGTATTTT
TRBV2	TRBJ2-7	NA	TRBD2	CASLPTSGYEQYF	TGTGCCAGCTTACCGACTAGCGGCTACGAGCAGTACTTC
TRBV20-1	TRBJ2-7	NA	TRBD2	CSAFPGGEQYF	TGCAGTGCTTTCCCGGGGGGCGAGCAGTACTTC
TRBV29-1	TRBJ1-4	NA	TRBD1	CSVGQGINEKLFF	TGCAGCGTGGGACAGGGTATTAATGAAAAACTGTTTTTT
TRBV30	TRBJ2-5	NA	NA	CAWGQQETQYF	TGTGCCTGGGGACAGCAAGAGACCCAGTACTTC
TRBV10-1	TRBJ1-4	NA	TRBD1	CASTGQGGTFNEKLFF	TGCGCCAGCACAGGACAGGGGGGAACGTTTAATGAAAAACTGTTTTTT
TRBV5-1	TRBJ2-3	NA	TRBD2	CASSLTIPGLAGEITDTQYF	TGCGCCAGCAGCCTAACTATTCCGGGACTAGCGGGGGAGATCACAGATACGCAGTATTTT
TRBV18	TRBJ1-2	NA	NA	CASSPTGSNYGYTF	TGTGCCAGCTCACCCACAGGGAGTAACTATGGCTACACCTTC
TRBV24-1	TRBJ1-5	NA	NA	CATSDRARGVSNQPQHF	TGTGCCACCAGTGATCGGGCCCGGGGAGTTAGCAATCAGCCCCAGCATTTT
TRBV9	TRBJ2-5	NA	NA	CASSTDDSYLGETQYF	TGTGCCAGCAGCACAGATGACAGCTATTTGGGGGAGACCCAGTACTTC
TRBV5-1	TRBJ2-7	NA	NA	CASSSSGLYEQYF	TGCGCCAGCAGCTCATCCGGACTCTACGAGCAGTACTTC
TRBV5-4	TRBJ2-2	NA	NA	CASSFAARDTGELFF	TGTGCCAGCAGCTTTGCAGCGCGGGACACCGGGGAGCTGTTTTTT
TRBV19	TRBJ1-5	NA	NA	CASSAVPGSNQPQHF	TGTGCCAGTAGTGCGGTCCCTGGTAGCAATCAGCCCCAGCATTTT
TRBV19	TRBJ2-2	NA	TRBD2	CASSISGTSGTGELFF	TGTGCCAGTAGTATCTCCGGGACTAGCGGGACCGGGGAGCTGTTTTTT
TRBV27	TRBJ2-7	NA	NA	CASSLGQSYEQYF	TGTGCCAGCAGTTTAGGGCAGTCCTACGAGCAGTACTTC